Detailed here is one T cell receptor (beta chain). Trimming stripped 2 bases from V and 3 bases from J, with 12 bases between. The CDR3 is 15 residues long. Germline V gene data show CDR1 as MDHEN and CDR2 as SYDVKM. These data are taken from a study of blood T cell repertoires in COVID-19. In the study overall: COVID-19 samples collected from the United States, Italy and Spain covered acute and convalescent phases. T cells, B-cell-depleted T cells, or PBMCs provided the cDNA or gDNA that served as material.

Per the authors' pipeline: Amplification with reference gene primers provided the estimates of nucleated cell counts. The repertoire was sequenced with immunoSEQ multiplex PCR; TCRdb's copy has only in-frame clones and lacks some. That table supplies the V and J calls and clone size; D and trimming were determined from the DNA. The sample includes roughly 20,000 clones, 80% to 90% seen only once; the top ten take just over 25%. The clonotype originates from a human donor with active COVID-19. The donor label of this sample is uncertain. Sequenced material: peripheral blood. The chain is built from TRBV28 and TRBJ2-3, with a tentative D call TRBD2 (6 bases). The CDR3 reads CASSLPGGRTDTQYF. The CDR3 DNA reads TGTGCCAGCAGTTTACCAGGAGGGCGGACAGATACGCAGTATTTT.